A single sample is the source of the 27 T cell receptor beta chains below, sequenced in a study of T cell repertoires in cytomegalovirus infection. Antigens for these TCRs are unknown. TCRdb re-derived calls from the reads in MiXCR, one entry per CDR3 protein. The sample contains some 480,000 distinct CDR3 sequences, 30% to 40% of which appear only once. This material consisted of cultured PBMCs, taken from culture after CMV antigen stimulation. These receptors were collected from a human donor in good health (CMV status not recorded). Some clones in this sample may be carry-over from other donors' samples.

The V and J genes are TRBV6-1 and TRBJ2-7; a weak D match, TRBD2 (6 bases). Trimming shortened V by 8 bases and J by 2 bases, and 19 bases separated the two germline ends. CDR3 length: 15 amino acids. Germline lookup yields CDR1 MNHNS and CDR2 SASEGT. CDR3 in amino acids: CASATTGVVTYEQYF. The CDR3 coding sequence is TGTGCCAGCGCCACCACGGGAGTCGTAACCTACGAGCAGTACTTC.

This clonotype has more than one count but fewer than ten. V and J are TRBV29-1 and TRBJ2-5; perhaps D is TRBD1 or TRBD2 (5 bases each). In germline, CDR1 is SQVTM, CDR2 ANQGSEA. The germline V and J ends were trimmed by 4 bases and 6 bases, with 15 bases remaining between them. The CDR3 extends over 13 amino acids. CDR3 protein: CSVVVGTLKTQYF. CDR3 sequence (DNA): TGCAGCGTTGTGGTCGGGACGCTGAAGACCCAGTACTTC.

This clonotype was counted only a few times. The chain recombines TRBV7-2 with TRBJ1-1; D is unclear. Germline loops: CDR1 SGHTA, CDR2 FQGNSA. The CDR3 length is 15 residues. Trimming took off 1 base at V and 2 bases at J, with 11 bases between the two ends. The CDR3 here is CASSLEAVLNTEAFF. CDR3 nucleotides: TGTGCCAGCAGCTTAGAGGCAGTTTTAAACACTGAAGCTTTCTTT. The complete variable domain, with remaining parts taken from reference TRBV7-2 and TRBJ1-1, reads GAGVSQSPSNKVTEKGKDVELRCDPISGHTALYWYRQSLGQGLEFLIYFQGNSAPDKSGLPSDRFSAERTGGSVSTLTIQRTQQEDSAVYLCASSLEAVLNTEAFFGQGTRLTVV.

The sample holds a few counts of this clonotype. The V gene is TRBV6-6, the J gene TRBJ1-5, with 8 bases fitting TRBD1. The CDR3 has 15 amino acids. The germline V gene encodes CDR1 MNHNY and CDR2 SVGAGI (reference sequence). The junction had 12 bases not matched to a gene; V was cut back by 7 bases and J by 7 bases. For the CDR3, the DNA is TGTGCCAGCACCCGCAATCAGGGGGCTGGGCAGCCCCAGCATTTT. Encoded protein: CASTRNQGAGQPQHF.

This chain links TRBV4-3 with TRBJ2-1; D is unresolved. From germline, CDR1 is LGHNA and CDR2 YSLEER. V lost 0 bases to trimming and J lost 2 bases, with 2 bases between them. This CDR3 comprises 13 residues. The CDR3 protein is CASSQETYNEQFF. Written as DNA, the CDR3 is TGCGCCAGCAGCCAAGAGACCTACAATGAGCAGTTCTTC.

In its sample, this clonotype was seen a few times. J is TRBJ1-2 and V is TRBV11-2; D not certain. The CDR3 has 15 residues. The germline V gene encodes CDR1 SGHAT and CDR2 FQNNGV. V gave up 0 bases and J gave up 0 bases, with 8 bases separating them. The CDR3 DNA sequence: TGTGCCAGCAGCTTAGAGTACAGAGCTAACTATGGCTACACCTTC. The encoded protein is CASSLEYRANYGYTF.

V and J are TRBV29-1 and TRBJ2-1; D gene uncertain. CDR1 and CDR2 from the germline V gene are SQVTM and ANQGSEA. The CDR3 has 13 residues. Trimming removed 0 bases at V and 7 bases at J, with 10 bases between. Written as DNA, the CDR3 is TGCAGCGTTGAAGAGTCGGTTGGGAATGAGCAGTTCTTC. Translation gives CSVEESVGNEQFF.

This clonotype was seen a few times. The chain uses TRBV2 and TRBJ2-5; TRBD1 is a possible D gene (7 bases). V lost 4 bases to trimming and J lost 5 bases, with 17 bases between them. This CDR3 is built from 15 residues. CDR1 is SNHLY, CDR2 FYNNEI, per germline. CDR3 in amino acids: CASSASTGRQETQYF. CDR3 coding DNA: TGTGCCAGCAGTGCATCGACAGGGAGGCAGGAGACCCAGTACTTC.

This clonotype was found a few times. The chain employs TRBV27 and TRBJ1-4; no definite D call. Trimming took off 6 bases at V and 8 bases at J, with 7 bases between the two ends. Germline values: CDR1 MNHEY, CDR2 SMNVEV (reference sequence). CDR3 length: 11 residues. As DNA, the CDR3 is TGTGCCAGCAGGCTGGGGGAAAAACTGTTTTTT. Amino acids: CASRLGEKLFF.

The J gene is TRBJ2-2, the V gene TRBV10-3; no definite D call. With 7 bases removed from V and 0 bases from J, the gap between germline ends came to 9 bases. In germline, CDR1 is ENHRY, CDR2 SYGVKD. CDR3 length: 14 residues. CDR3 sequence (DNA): TGTGCCATCACAGGCACCGCGAACACCGGGGAGCTGTTTTTT. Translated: CAITGTANTGELFF.

The DNA for the CDR3 is TGTGCCAGCAGCCCCTTCGGGAGTGATACGCAGTATTTT. It yields the protein CASSPFGSDTQYF. The V and J genes are TRBV12-3 or TRBV12-4 and TRBJ2-3, with D possibly matching TRBD2 (6 bases). The CDR3 consists of 13 residues. Trimming took 6 bases from V and 6 from J, leaving 13 bases between them.

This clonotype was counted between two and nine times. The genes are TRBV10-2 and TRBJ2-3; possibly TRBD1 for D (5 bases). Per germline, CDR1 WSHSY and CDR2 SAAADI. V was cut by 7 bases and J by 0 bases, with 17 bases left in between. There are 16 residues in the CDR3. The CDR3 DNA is TGCGCCAGCACCCAGGTTCTAGGGGCTAGCACAGATACGCAGTATTTT. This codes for CASTQVLGASTDTQYF.

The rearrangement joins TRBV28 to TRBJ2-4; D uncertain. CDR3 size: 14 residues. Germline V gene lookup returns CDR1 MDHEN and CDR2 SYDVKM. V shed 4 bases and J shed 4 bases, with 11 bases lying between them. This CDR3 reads CASSSWVGKNIQYF. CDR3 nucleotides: TGTGCCAGCAGTTCCTGGGTCGGGAAAAACATTCAGTACTTC. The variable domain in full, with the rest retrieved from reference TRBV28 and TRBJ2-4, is DVKVTQSSRYLVKRTGEKVFLECVQDMDHENMFWYRQDPGLGLRLIYFSYDVKMKEKGDIPEGYSVSREKKERFSLILESASTNQTSMYLCASSSWVGKNIQYFGAGTRLSVL.

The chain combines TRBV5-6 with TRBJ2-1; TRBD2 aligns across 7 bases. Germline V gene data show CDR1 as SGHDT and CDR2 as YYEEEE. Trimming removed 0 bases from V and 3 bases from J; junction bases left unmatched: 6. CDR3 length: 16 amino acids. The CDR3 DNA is TGTGCCAGCAGCTTGGATGGGCGGGAGTTCTACAATGAGCAGTTCTTC. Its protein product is CASSLDGREFYNEQFF.

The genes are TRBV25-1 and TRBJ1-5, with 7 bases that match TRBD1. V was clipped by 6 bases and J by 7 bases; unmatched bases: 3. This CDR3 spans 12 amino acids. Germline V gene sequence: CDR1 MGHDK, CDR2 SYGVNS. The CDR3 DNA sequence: TGTGCCAGCAGACAGGGGCAGCAGCCCCAGCATTTT. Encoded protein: CASRQGQQPQHF.

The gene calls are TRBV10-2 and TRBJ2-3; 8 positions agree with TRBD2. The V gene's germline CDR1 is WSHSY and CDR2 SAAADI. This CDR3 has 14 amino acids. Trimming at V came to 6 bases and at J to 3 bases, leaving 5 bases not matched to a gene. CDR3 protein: CASRAGGLTDTQYF. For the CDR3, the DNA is TGCGCCAGCAGGGCGGGAGGTTTGACAGATACGCAGTATTTT.

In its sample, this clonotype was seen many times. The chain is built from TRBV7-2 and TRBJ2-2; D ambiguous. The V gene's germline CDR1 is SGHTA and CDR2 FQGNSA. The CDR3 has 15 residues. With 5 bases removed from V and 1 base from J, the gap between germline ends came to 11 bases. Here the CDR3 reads CASSPRAENTGELFF. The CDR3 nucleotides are TGTGCCAGCAGCCCAAGGGCTGAGAACACCGGGGAGCTGTTTTTT.

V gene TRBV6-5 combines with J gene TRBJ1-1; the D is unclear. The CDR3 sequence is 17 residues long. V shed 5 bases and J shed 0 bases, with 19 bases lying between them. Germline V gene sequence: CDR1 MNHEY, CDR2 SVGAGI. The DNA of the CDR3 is TGTGCCAGCAGTGCCGAATCAGGAGACATAGTGAACACTGAAGCTTTCTTT. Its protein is CASSAESGDIVNTEAFF.

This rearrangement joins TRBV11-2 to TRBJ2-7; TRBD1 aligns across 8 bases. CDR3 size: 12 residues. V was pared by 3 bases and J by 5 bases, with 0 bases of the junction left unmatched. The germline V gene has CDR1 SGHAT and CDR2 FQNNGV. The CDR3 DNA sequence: TGTGCCAGCAGCTTGACAGGGGACGAGCAGTACGTC. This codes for CASSLTGDEQYV.

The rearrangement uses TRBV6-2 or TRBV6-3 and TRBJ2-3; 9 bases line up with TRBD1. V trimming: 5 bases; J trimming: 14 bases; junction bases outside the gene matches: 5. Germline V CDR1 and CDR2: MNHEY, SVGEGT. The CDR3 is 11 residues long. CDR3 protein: CASSNGQGRYF. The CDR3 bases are TGTGCCAGCAGTAACGGACAGGGGAGGTATTTT.

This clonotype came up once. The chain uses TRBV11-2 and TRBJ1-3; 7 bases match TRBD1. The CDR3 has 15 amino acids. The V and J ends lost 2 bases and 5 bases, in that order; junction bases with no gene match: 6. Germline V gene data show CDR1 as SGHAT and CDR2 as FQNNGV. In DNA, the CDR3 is TGTGCCAGCAGCTTAATAAGGGGGCGAAGAAACACCATATATTTT. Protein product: CASSLIRGRRNTIYF.

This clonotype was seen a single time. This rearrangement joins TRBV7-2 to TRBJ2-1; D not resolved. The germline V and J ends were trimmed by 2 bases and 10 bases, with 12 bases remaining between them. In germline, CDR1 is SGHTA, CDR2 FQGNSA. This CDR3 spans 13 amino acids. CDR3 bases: TGTGCCAGCAGCTTATTTTTGGGCCGCGAGCAGTTCTTC. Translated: CASSLFLGREQFF.

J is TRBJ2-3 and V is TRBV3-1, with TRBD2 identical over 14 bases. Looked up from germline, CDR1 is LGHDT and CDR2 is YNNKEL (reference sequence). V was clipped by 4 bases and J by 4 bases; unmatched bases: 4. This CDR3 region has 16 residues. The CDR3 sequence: CASSRGLAGAPDTQYF. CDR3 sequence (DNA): TGTGCCAGCAGCCGGGGACTAGCGGGAGCCCCAGATACGCAGTATTTT.

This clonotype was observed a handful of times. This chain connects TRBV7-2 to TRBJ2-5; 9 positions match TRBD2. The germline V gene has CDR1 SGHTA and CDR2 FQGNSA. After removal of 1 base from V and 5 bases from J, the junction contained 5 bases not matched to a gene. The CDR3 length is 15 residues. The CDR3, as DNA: TGTGCCAGCAGCTTAGTAGCGGGAGTCTCCGAGACCCAGTACTTC. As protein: CASSLVAGVSETQYF.

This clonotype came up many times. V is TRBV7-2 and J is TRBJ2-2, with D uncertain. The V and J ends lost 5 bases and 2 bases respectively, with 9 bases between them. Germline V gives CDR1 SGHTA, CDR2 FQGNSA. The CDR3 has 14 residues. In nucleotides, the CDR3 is TGTGCCAGCAGCCAGGTCTACAACACCGGGGAGCTGTTTTTT. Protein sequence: CASSQVYNTGELFF.

The CDR3 region has the DNA TGTGCCAGCAGCTTAGCCTACAACAATGAGCAGTTCTTC. Translation: CASSLAYNNEQFF. The rearrangement uses TRBV7-9 and TRBJ2-1; D is undetermined. This CDR3 has 13 amino acids. The germline V and J ends were trimmed by 0 bases and 5 bases, with 5 bases remaining between them. Germline V CDR1 and CDR2: SEHNR, FQNEAQ (reference sequence).

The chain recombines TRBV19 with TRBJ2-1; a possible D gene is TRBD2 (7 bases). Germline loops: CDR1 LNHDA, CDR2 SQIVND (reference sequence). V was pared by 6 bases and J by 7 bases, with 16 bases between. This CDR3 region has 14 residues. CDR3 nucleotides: TGTGCCAGTAGCCCAACGCGGGGGCGGAATGAGCAGTTCTTC. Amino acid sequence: CASSPTRGRNEQFF. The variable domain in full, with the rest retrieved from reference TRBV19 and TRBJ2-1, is DGGITQSPKYLFRKEGQNVTLSCEQNLNHDAMYWYRQDPGQGLRLIYYSQIVNDFQKGDIAEGYSVSREKKESFPLTVTSAQKNPTAFYLCASSPTRGRNEQFFGPGTRLTVL.